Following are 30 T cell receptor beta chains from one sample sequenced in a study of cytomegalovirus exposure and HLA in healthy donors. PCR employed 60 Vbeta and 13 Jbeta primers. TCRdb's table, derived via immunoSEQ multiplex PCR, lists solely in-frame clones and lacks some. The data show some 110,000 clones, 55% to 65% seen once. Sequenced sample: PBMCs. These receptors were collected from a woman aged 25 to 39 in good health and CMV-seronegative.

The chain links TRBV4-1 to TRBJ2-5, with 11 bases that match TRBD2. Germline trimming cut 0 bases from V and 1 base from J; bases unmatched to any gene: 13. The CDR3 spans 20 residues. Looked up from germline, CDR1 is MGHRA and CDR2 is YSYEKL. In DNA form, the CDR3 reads TGCGCCAGCAGCCAAGAGGGTAGCGGGAGGGCCGCCCTAAGCCAAGAGACCCAGTACTTC. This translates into CASSQEGSGRAALSQETQYF.

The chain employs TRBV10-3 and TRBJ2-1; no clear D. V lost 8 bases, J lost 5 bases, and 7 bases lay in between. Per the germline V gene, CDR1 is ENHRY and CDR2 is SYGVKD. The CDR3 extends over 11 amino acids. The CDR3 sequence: CAIETNNEQFF. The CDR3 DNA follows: TGTGCCATCGAAACTAACAATGAGCAGTTCTTC.

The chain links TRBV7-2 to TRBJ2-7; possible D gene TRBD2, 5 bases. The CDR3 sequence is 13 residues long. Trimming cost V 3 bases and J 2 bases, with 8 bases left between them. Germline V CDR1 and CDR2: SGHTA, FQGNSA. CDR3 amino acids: CASSFSEPYEQYF. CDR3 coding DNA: TGTGCCAGCAGCTTTAGCGAGCCCTACGAGCAGTACTTC.

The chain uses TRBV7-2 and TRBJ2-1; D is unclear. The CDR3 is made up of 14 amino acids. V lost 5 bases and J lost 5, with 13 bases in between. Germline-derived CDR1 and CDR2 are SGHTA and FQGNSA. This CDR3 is CASSPVSWDNEQFF. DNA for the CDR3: TGTGCCAGCAGCCCAGTTAGCTGGGACAATGAGCAGTTCTTC.

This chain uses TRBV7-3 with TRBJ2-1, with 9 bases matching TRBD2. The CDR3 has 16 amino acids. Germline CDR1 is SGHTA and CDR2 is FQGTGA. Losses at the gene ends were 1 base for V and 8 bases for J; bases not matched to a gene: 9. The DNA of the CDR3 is TGTGCCAGCAGCTTAAGCGGCGGGAGGGAGGTGGATGAGCAGTTCTTC. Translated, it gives CASSLSGGREVDEQFF.

CDR3 protein: CASSSRTGGDGYTF. The DNA of the CDR3 is TGTGCCAGCAGTTCACGGACAGGGGGTGATGGCTACACCTTC. The genes are TRBV2 and TRBJ1-2, with 10 bases matching TRBD1. The ends lost 5 bases at V and 6 bases at J; junction bases unmatched: 6. Germline assignment: CDR1 SNHLY and CDR2 FYNNEI. The CDR3 is made up of 14 amino acids.

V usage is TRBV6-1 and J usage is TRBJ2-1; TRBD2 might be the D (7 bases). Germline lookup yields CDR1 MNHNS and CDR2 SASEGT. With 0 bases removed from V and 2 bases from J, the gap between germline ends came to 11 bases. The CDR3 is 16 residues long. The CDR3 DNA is TGTGCCAGCAGTGAAGCAACGGGGGGCGCCTACAATGAGCAGTTCTTC. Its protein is CASSEATGGAYNEQFF.

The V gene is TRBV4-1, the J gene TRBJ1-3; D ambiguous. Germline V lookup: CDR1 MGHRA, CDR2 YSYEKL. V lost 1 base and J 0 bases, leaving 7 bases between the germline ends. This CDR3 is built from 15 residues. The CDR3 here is CASSQAQSSGNTIYF. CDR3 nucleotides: TGCGCCAGCAGCCAAGCACAGAGCTCTGGAAACACCATATATTTT.

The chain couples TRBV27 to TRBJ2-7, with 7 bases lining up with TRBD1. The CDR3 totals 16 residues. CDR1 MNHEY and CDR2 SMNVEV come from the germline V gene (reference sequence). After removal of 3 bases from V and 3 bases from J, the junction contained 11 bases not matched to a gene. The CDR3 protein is CASSFLGTAPLYEQYF. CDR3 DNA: TGTGCCAGCAGTTTTTTAGGGACAGCCCCACTCTACGAGCAGTACTTC.

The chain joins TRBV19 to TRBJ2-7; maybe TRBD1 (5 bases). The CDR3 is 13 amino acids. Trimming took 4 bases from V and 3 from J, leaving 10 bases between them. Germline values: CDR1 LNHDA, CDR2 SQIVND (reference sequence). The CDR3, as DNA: TGTGCCAGTAGTACAGGGCCGATCTACGAGCAGTACTTC. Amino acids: CASSTGPIYEQYF.

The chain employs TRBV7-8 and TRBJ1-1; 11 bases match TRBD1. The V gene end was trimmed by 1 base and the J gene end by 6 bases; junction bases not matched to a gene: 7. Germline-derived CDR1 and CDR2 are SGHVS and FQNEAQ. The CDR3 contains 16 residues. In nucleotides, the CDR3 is TGTGCCAGCAGCTTAGTAGTTGGGACAGGGGGGGCTGAAGCTTTCTTT. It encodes CASSLVVGTGGAEAFF.

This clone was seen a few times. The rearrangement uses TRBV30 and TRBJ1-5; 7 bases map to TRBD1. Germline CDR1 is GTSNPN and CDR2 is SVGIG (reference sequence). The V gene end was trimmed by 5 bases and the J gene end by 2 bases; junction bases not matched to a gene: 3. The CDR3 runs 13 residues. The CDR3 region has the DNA TGTGCCTGGGACGGACAGGGCAATCAGCCCCAGCATTTT. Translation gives CAWDGQGNQPQHF.

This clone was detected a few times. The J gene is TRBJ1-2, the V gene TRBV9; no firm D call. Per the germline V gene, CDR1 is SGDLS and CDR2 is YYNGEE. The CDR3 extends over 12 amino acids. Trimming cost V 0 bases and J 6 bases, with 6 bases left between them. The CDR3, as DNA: TGTGCCAGCAGCGTAGCCATTGATGGCTACACCTTC. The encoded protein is CASSVAIDGYTF.

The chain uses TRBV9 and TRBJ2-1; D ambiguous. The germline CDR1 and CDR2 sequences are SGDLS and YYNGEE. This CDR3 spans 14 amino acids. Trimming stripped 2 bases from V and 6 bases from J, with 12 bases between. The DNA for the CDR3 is TGTGCCAGCAGCGTCCGAAAATCAGGCAATGAGCAGTTCTTC. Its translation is CASSVRKSGNEQFF.

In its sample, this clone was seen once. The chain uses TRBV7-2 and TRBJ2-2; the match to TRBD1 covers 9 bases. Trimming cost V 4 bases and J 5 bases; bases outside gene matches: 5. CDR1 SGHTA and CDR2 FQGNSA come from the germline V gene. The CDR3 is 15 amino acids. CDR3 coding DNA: TGTGCCAGCAGCTCGACAGGGGGTCGGACCGGGGAGCTGTTTTTT. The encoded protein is CASSSTGGRTGELFF.

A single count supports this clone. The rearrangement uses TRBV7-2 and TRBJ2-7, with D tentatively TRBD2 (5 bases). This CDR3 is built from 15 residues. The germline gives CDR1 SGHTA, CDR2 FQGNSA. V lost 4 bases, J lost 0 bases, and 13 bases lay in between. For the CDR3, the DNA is TGTGCCAGCAGCTCCGAGGGCAGTTACTCCTACGAGCAGTACTTC. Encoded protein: CASSSEGSYSYEQYF.

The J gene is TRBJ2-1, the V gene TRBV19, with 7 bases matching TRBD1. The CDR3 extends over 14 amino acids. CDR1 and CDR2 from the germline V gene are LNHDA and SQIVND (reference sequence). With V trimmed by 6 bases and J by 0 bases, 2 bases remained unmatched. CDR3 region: CASRRDSSYNEQFF. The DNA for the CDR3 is TGTGCCAGTAGACGGGACAGCTCCTACAATGAGCAGTTCTTC.

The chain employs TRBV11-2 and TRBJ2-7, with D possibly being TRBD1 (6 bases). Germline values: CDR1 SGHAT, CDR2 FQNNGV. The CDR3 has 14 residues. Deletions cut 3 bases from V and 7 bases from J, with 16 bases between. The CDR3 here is CASSLDVYRVEQYF. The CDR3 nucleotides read TGTGCCAGCAGCTTGGACGTCTACAGGGTTGAGCAGTACTTC.

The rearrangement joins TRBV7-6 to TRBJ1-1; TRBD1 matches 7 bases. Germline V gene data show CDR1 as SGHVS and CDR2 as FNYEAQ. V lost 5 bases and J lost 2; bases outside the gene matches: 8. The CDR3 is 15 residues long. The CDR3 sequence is CASSPGTAFNTEAFF. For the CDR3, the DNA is TGTGCCAGCAGCCCCGGGACAGCGTTTAACACTGAAGCTTTCTTT.

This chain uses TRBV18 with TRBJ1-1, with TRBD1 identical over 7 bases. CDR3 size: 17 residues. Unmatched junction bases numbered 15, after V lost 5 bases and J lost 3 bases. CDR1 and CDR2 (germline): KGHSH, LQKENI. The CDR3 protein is CASSFPGTYDRDTEAFF. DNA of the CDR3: TGTGCCAGCTCATTCCCCGGGACATACGACAGGGACACTGAAGCTTTCTTT.

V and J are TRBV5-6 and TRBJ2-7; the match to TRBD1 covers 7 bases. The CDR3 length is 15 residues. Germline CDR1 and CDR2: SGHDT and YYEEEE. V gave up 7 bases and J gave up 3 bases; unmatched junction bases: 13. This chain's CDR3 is CASWLGTAENYEQYF. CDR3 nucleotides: TGTGCCAGCTGGCTAGGGACAGCCGAAAACTACGAGCAGTACTTC.

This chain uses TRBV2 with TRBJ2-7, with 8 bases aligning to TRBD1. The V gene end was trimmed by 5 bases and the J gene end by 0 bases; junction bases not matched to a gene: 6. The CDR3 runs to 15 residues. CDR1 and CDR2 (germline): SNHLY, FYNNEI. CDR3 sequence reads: CASSNQGALSYEQYF. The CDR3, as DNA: TGTGCCAGCAGTAACCAGGGGGCACTCTCCTACGAGCAGTACTTC.

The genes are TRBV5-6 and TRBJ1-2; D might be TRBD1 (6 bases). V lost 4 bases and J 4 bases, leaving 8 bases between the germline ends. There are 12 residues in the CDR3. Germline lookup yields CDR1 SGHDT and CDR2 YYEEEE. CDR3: CASSGGAYGYTF. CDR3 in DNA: TGTGCCAGCAGCGGGGGCGCCTATGGCTACACCTTC.

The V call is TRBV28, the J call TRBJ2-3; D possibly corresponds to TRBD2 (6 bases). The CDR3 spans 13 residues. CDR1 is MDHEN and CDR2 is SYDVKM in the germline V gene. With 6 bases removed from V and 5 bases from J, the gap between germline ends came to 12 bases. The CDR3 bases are TGTGCCAGCAGACCAACTAGCTTAGATACGCAGTATTTT. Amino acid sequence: CASRPTSLDTQYF.

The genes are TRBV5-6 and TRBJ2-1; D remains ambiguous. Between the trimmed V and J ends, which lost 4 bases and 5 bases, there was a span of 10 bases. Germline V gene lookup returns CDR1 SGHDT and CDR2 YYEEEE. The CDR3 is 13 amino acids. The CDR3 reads CASSQDDDNEQFF. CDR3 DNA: TGTGCCAGCAGCCAGGATGACGACAATGAGCAGTTCTTC.

The DNA for the CDR3 is TGCGCCAGCAGCTTAAGGACAGGGGGCGACTATGGCTACACCTTC. Translation gives CASSLRTGGDYGYTF. This chain connects TRBV5-1 to TRBJ1-2; 11 bases agree with TRBD1. CDR3 length: 15 amino acids. Looked up from germline, CDR1 is SGHRS and CDR2 is YFSETQ. Trimming took 2 bases from V and 3 from J; bases not matched to a gene: 3.

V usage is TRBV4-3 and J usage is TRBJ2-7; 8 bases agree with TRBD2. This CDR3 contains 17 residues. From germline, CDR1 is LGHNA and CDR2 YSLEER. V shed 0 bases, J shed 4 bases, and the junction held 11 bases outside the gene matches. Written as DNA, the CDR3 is TGCGCCAGCAGCCAAGATCGTTTGGAGCGGGAGACTTACGAGCAGTACTTC. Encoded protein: CASSQDRLERETYEQYF.

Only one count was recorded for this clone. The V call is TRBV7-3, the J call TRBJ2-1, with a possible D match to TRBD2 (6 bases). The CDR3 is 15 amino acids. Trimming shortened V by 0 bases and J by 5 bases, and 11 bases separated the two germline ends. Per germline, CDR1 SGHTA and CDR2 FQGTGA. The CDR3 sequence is CASSLTSGYNNEQFF. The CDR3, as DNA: TGTGCCAGCAGCTTAACTAGCGGTTACAACAATGAGCAGTTCTTC.

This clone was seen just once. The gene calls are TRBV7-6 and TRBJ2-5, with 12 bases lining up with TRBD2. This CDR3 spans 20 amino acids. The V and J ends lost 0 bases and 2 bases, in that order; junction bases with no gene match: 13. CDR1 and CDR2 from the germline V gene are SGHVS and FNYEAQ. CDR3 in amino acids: CASSLAIATSGSSAQETQYF. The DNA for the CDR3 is TGTGCCAGCAGCTTAGCGATCGCGACTAGCGGGAGTTCGGCTCAAGAGACCCAGTACTTC.

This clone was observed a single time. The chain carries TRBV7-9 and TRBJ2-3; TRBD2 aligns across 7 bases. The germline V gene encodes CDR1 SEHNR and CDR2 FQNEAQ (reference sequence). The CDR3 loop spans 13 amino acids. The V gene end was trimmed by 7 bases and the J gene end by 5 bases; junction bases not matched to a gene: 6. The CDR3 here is CASNQAGRDTQYF. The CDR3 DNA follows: TGTGCCAGCAACCAAGCGGGGAGAGATACGCAGTATTTT.